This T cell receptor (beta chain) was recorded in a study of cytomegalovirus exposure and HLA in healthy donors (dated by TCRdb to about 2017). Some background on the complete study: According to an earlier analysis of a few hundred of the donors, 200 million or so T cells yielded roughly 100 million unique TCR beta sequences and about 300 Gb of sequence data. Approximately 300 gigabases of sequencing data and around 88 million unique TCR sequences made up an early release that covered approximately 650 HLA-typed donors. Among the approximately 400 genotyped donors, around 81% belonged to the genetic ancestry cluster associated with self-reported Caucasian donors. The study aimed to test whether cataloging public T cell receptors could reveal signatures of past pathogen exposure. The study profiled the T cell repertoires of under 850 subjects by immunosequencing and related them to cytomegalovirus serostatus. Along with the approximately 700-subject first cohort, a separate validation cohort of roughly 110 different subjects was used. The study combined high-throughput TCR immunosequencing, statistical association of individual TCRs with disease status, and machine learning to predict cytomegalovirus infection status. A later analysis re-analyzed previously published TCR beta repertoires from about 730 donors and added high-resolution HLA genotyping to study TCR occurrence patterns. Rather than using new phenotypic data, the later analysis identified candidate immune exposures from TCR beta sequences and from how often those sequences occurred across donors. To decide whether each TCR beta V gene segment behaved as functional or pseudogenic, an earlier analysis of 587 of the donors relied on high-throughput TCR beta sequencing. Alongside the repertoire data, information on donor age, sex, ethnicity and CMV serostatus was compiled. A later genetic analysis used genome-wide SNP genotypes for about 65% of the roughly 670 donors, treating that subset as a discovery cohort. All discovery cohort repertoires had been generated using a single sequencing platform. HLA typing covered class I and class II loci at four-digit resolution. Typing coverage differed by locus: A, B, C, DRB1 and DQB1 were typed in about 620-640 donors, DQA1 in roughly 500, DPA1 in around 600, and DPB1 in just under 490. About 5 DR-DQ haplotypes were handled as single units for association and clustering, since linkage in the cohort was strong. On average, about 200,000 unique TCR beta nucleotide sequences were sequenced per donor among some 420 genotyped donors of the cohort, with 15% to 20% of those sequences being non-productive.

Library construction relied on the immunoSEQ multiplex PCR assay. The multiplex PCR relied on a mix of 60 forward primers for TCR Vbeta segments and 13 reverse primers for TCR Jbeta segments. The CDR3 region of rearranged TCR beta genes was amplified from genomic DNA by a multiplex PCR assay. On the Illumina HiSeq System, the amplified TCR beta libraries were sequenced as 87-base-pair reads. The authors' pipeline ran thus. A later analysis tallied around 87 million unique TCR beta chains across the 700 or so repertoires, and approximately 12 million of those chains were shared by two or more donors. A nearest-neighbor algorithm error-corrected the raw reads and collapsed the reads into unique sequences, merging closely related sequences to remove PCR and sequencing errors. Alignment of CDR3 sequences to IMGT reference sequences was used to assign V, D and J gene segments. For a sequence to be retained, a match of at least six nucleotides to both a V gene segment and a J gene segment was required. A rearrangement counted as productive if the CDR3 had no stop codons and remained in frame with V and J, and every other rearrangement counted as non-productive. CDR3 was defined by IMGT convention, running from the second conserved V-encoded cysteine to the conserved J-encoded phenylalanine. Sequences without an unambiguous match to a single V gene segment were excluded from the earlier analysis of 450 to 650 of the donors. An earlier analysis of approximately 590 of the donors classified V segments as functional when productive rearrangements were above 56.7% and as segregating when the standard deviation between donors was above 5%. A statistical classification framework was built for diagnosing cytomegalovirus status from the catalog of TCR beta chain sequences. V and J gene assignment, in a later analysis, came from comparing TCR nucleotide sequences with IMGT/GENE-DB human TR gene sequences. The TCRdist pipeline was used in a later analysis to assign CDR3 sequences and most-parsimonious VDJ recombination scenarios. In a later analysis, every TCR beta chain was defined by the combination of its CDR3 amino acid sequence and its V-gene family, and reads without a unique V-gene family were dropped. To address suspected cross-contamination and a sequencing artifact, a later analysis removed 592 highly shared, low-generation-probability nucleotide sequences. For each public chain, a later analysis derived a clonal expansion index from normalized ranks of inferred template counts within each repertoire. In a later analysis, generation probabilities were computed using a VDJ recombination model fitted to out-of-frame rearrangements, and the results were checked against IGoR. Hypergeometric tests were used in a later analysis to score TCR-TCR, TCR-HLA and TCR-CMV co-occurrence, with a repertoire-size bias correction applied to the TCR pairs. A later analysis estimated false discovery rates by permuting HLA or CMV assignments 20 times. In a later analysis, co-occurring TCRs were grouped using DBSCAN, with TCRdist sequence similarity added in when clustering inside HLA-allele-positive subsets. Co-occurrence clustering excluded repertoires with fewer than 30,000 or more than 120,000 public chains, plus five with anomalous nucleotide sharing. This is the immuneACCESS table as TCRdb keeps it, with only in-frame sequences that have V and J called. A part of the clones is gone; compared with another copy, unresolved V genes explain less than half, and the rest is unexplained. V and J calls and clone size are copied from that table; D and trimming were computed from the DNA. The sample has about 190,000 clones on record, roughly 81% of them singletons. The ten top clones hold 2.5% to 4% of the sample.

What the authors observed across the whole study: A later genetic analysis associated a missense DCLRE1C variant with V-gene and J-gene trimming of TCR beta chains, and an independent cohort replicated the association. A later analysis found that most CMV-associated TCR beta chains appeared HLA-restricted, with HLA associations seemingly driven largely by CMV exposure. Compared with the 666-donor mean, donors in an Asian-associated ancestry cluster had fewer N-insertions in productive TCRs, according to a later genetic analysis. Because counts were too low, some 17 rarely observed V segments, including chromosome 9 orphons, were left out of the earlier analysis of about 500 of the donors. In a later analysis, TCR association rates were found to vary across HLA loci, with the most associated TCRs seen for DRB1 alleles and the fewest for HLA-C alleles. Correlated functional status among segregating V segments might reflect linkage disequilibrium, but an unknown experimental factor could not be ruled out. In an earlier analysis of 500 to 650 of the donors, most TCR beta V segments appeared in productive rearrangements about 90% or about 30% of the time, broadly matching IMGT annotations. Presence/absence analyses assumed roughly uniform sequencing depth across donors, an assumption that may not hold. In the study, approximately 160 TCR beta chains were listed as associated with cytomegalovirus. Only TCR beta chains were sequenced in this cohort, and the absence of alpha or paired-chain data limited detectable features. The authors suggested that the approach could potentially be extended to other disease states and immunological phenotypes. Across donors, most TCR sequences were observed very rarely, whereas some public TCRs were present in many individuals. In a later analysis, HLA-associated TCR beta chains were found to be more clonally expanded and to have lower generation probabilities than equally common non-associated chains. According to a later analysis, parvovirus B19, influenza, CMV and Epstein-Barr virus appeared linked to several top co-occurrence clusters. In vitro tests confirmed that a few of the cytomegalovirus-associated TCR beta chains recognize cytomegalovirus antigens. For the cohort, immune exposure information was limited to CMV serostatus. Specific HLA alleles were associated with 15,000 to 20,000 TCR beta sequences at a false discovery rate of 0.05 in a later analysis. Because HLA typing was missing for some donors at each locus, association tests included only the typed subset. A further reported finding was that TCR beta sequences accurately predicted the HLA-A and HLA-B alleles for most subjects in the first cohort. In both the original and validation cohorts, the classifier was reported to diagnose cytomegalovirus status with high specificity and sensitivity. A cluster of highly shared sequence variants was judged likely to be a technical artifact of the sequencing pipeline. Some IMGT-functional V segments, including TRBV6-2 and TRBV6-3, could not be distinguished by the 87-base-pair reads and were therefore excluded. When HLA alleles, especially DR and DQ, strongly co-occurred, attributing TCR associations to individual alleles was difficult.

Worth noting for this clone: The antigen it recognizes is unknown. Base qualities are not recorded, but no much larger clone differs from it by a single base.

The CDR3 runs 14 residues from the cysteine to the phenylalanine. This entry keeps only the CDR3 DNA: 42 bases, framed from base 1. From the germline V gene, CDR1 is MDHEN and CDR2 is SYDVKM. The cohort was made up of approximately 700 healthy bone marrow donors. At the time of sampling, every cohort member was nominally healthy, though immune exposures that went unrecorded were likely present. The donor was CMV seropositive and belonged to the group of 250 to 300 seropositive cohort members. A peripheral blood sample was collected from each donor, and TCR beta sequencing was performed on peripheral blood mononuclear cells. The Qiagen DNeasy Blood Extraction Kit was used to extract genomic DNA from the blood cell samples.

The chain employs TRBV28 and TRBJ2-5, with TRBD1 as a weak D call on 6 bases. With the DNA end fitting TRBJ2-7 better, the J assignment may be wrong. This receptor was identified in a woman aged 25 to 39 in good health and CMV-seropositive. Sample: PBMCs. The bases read TGTGCCAGCACCACGGACAGTTCGGGCTACGAGCAGTACTTC. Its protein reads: CASTTDSSGYEQYF.